The 17 T cell receptor beta chains listed next were all sequenced from one sample in a study of control samples from healthy donors and cancer patients (TCRdb year 2020). The library was prepared using the immunoSEQ multiplex PCR assay. Not all clones reach the TCRdb copy of this immuneACCESS table, which keeps in-frame sequences only. Checked studies attribute under half of the gap to unresolved V genes and leave the rest unexplained. Recorded for this sample are about 65,000 clones; less than 95% of them occurred a single time. More than 0.95% of the sample rests with the top ten. The sample taken for sequencing was PBMCs. These receptors were collected from a woman aged 45-59 years with colorectal cancer.

This chain joins TRBV28 and TRBJ1-1; D is ambiguous. The germline CDR1 and CDR2 sequences are MDHEN and SYDVKM. Trimming took 8 bases from V and 0 from J, leaving 13 bases between them. The CDR3 is 14 residues long. The CDR3 DNA reads TGTGCCAGCGTGGAGAGCCTGTTGAACACTGAAGCTTTCTTT. Translated, it gives CASVESLLNTEAFF.

This clone was seen a single time. The rearrangement joins TRBV2 to TRBJ1-2; D remains ambiguous. Germline V gene sequence: CDR1 SNHLY, CDR2 FYNNEI. The CDR3 is 14 amino acids. The germline V and J ends were trimmed by 3 bases and 4 bases, with 12 bases remaining between them. CDR3: CASSDGIGPYGYTF. CDR3 DNA: TGTGCCAGCAGTGATGGGATCGGGCCCTATGGCTACACCTTC.

The chain joins TRBV7-3 to TRBJ2-1; D not certain. Germline V CDR1 and CDR2: SGHTA, FQGTGA. V lost 2 bases to trimming and J lost 2 bases, with 13 bases between them. The CDR3 extends over 16 amino acids. The CDR3 DNA reads TGTGCCAGCAGCTTATCGCCCTCGATCACCTACAATGAGCAGTTCTTC. Translation: CASSLSPSITYNEQFF. The full variable domain, with the rest looked up from reference TRBV7-3 and TRBJ2-1, is GAGVSQTPSNKVTEKGKYVELRCDPISGHTALYWYRQSLGQGPEFLIYFQGTGAADDSGLPNDRFFAVRPEGSVSTLKIQRTERGDSAVYLCASSLSPSITYNEQFFGPGTRLTVL.

The chain recombines TRBV7-8 with TRBJ1-2; unclear D gene. Germline V lookup: CDR1 SGHVS, CDR2 FQNEAQ. The CDR3 consists of 11 residues. The V end was cut by 5 bases, the J end by 5 bases, with 6 bases between. In DNA form, the CDR3 reads TGTGCCAGCAGCACACCTTATGGCTACACCTTC. This gives the protein CASSTPYGYTF.

J is TRBJ2-3 and V is TRBV2; D unclear. Trimming removed 1 base from V and 6 bases from J, with 8 bases in between. This CDR3 spans 13 amino acids. CDR1 and CDR2 from the germline V gene are SNHLY and FYNNEI. The CDR3 DNA reads as TGTGCCAGCAGTGAAGGGCCCTTGGATACGCAGTATTTT. This gives the protein CASSEGPLDTQYF.

J is TRBJ2-2 and V is TRBV27; D gene uncertain. The V end was cut by 3 bases, the J end by 1 base, with 15 bases between. Germline V gene sequence: CDR1 MNHEY, CDR2 SMNVEV (reference sequence). CDR3 length equals 17 residues. The CDR3 nucleotides read TGTGCCAGCAGTTTTATCGGCGGCCGCTTGAACACCGGGGAGCTGTTTTTT. This gives the protein CASSFIGGRLNTGELFF.

V gene TRBV5-4 combines with J gene TRBJ2-2; D might be TRBD2 (5 bases). The V end was cut by 0 bases, the J end by 3 bases, with 9 bases between. This CDR3 is built from 15 residues. CDR1 and CDR2 (germline): SGHNT, YYREEE (reference sequence). The CDR3, as DNA: TGTGCCAGCAGCTTGGGGGCCGGGGACACCGGGGAGCTGTTTTTT. It translates to CASSLGAGDTGELFF.

The J gene is TRBJ2-7, the V gene TRBV30, with 7 nucleotides matching TRBD1. Germline CDR1 is GTSNPN and CDR2 is SVGIG (reference sequence). This CDR3 comprises 12 residues. Germline trimming cut 3 bases from V and 6 bases from J; bases unmatched to any gene: 5. The DNA for the CDR3 is TGTGCCTGGAGCGTACAGGGGATCGAGCAGTACTTC. It is translated as CAWSVQGIEQYF.

V gene TRBV19 combines with J gene TRBJ2-3; D call uncertain. Trimming cost V 5 bases and J 1 base, with 13 bases left between them. This CDR3 is built from 15 residues. Germline values: CDR1 LNHDA, CDR2 SQIVND (reference sequence). As DNA, the CDR3 is TGTGCCAGTAGTTCGGGCCTGGTCGGCACAGATACGCAGTATTTT. Protein: CASSSGLVGTDTQYF.

This clone was counted a single time. This sequence joins TRBV6-1 and TRBJ2-7; 11 bases agree with TRBD2. Trimming removed 2 bases from V and 4 bases from J; junction bases left unmatched: 13. CDR1 and CDR2 (germline): MNHNS, SASEGT. This CDR3 region has 18 residues. CDR3 sequence: CASSEPIAGGQGVYEQYF. The DNA for the CDR3 is TGTGCCAGCAGTGAACCGATAGCGGGAGGGCAGGGCGTGTACGAGCAGTACTTC.

The rearrangement joins TRBV29-1 to TRBJ1-3, with D perhaps matching TRBD1 (5 bases). Germline V gene sequence: CDR1 SQVTM, CDR2 ANQGSEA. V lost 6 bases, J lost 0 bases, and 9 bases lay in between. The CDR3 covers 13 residues. CDR3 protein: CSVKGNSGNTIYF. CDR3 DNA sequence: TGCAGCGTAAAGGGGAACTCTGGAAACACCATATATTTT.

V gene TRBV19 combines with J gene TRBJ2-7; no reliable D call. Trimming cost V 5 bases and J 1 base, with 12 bases left between them. The germline V gene has CDR1 LNHDA and CDR2 SQIVND (reference sequence). The CDR3 totals 14 residues. The CDR3: CASSGQIQSYEQYF. In nucleotides, the CDR3 is TGTGCCAGTAGTGGGCAGATCCAGTCCTACGAGCAGTACTTC.

V usage is TRBV5-1 and J usage is TRBJ2-3; D is uncertain. The V end lost 0 bases, the J end lost 0 bases, and 5 bases lay between the germline ends. Per the germline V gene, CDR1 is SGHRS and CDR2 is YFSETQ. The CDR3 spans 14 residues. The DNA of the CDR3 is TGCGCCAGCAGCTTGGACGAAAGCACAGATACGCAGTATTTT. It translates to CASSLDESTDTQYF.

The V call is TRBV27, the J call TRBJ2-2; 8 nucleotides agree with TRBD1. The length of the CDR3 is 16 residues. V dropped 6 bases and J dropped 5; count of bases not matched to a gene: 11. CDR1 and CDR2 from the germline V gene are MNHEY and SMNVEV (reference sequence). The CDR3 DNA reads as TGTGCCAGCAGCGATTCCCGACAGGGGAGGACCGGGGAGCTGTTTTTT. Its protein product is CASSDSRQGRTGELFF.

The chain uses TRBV28 and TRBJ1-2; TRBD1 matches at 10 bases. The CDR3 covers 16 residues. With 6 bases clipped from V and 6 bases from J, the junction kept 13 bases outside the gene matches. Germline loops: CDR1 MDHEN, CDR2 SYDVKM. This CDR3 reads CASSGDPGQGRHGYTF. The CDR3 DNA reads TGTGCCAGCAGCGGCGATCCGGGACAGGGGCGTCATGGCTACACCTTC.

Only one count was recorded for this clone. The chain uses TRBV5-1 and TRBJ2-5; D is unresolved. Trimming took 7 bases from V and 5 from J, leaving 15 bases between them. The CDR3 covers 13 residues. The V gene's germline CDR1 is SGHRS and CDR2 YFSETQ. CDR3 DNA sequence: TGCGCCAGCTCCAATCTCTCGCCTGAGACCCAGTACTTC. Translating gives CASSNLSPETQYF.

The gene calls are TRBV7-9 and TRBJ1-5; possible D gene TRBD1, 5 bases. The CDR3 length is 15 residues. CDR1 and CDR2 from the germline V gene are SEHNR and FQNEAQ (reference sequence). V shed 9 bases and J shed 3 bases, with 18 bases lying between them. CDR3 sequence (DNA): TGTGCCAGTACCGAGGGGCAAACGAACAATCAGCCCCAGCATTTT. Translation: CASTEGQTNNQPQHF.